The T cell receptor beta chain described here comes from a study of CD8 T cells in Susac syndrome. This CDR3 spans 13 amino acids. Looked up from germline, CDR1 is GTSNPN and CDR2 is SVGIG (reference sequence). The V gene end was trimmed by 3 bases and the J gene end by 3 bases; junction bases not matched to a gene: 2. CD8+ and CD4+ blood T cells underwent TCR beta sequencing. An input of about 0.45 to 1 ug of RNA was subjected to reverse transcription using random hexamers. The immunoSEQ assay covered 54 Vbeta and 13 Jbeta segments for CDR3. MiXCR was run by TCRdb on the immunoSEQ multiplex PCR reads, yielding one entry per CDR3 protein. The sample has 170,000 or so distinct CDR3 sequences, roughly 95% seen once.

The chain joins TRBV30 to TRBJ2-1, with 7 bases matching TRBD2. The sequencing sample was made of CD8+ T cells from PBMCs. The TCR was taken from a human donor with multiple sclerosis. In DNA, the CDR3 is TGTGCCTGGAGACGGGGGGACTACAATGAGCAGTTCTTC. Protein product: CAWRRGDYNEQFF.